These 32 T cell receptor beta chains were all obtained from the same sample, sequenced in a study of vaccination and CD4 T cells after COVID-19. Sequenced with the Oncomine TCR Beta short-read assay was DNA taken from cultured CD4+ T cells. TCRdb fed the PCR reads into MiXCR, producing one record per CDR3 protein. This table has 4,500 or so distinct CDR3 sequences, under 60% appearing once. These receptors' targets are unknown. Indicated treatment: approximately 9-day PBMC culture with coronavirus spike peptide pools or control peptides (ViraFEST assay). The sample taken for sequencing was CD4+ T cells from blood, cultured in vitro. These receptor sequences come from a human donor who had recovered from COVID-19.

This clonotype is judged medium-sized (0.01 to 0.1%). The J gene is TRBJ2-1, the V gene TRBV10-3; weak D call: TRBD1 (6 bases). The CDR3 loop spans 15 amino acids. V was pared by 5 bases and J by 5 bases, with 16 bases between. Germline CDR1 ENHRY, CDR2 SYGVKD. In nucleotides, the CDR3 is TGTGCCATCAGTAAGACTACAGGGATGAACAATGAGCAGTTCTTC. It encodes CAISKTTGMNNEQFF.

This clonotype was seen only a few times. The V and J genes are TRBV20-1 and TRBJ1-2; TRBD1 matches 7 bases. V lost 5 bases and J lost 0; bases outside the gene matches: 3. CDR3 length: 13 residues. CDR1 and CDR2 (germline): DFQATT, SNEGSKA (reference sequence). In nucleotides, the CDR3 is TGCAGTGCTCAAGGGACAGCTAACTATGGCTACACCTTC. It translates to CSAQGTANYGYTF.

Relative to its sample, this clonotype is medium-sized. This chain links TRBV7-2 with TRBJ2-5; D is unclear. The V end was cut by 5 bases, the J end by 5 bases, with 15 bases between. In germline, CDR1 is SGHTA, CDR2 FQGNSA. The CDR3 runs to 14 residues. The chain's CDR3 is CASSGRSGMETQYF. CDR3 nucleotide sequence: TGTGCCAGCAGCGGGCGGTCGGGTATGGAGACCCAGTACTTC. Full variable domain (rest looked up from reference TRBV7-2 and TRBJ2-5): GAGVSQSPSNKVTEKGKDVELRCDPISGHTALYWYRQSLGQGLEFLIYFQGNSAPDKSGLPSDRFSAERTGGSVSTLTIQRTQQEDSAVYLCASSGRSGMETQYFGPGTRLLVL.

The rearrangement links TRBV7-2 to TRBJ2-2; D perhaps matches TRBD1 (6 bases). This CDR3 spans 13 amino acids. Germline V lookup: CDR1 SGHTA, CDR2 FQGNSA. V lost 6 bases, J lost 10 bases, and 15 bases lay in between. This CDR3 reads CASRVGAGTELFF. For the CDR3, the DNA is TGTGCCAGCAGGGTGGGGGCTGGGACGGAGCTGTTTTTT.

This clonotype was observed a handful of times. In DNA, the CDR3 is TGTGCCAGCAGTTTGGACAGGGCAAGCACTGAAGCTTTCTTT. Its protein product is CASSLDRASTEAFF. The chain links TRBV27 to TRBJ1-1; 8 positions agree with TRBD1. The junction had 4 bases not matched to a gene; V was cut back by 3 bases and J by 4 bases. This CDR3 contains 14 residues. The germline V gene encodes CDR1 MNHEY and CDR2 SMNVEV (reference sequence).

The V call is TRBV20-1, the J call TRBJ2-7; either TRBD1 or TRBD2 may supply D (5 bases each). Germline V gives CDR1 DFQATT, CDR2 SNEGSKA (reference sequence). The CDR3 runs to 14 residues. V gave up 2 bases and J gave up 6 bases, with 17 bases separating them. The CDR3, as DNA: TGCAGTGCTAGACTTGGGACCGCTGAGGCCGAGCAGTACTTC. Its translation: CSARLGTAEAEQYF.

The CDR3 region is CASSLYTLGSYNSPLHF. DNA for the CDR3: TGTGCCAGCAGCCTATATACCCTCGGCTCCTATAATTCACCCCTCCACTTT. This rearrangement joins TRBV7-8 to TRBJ1-6; D is unresolved. This CDR3 region has 17 residues. The germline V and J ends were trimmed by 5 bases and 0 bases, with 14 bases remaining between them. Per the germline V gene, CDR1 is SGHVS and CDR2 is FQNEAQ.

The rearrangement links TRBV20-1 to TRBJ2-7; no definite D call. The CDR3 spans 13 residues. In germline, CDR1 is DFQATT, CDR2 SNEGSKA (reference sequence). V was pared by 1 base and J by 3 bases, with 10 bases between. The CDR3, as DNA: TGCAGTGCTAGAGCCCCCAACAGCTACGAGCAGTACTTC. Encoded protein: CSARAPNSYEQYF.

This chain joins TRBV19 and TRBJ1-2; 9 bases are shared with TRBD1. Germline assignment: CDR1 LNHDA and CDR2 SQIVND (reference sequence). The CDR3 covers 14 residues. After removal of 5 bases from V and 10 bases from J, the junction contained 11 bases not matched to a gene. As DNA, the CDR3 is TGTGCCAGTAGTCCGGGGACAGGGTACCAAGACTACACCTTC. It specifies CASSPGTGYQDYTF.

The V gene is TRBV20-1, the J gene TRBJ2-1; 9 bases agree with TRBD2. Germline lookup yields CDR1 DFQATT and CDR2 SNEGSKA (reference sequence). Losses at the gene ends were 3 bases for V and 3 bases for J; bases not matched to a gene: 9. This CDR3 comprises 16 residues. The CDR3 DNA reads TGCAGTGCTAGGGATCTAGCGGGGCGACTCTACAATGAGCAGTTCTTC. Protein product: CSARDLAGRLYNEQFF.

The DNA for the CDR3 is TGTGCCACCCAGGGACACTCTGCCTATGGCTACACCTTC. It is translated as CATQGHSAYGYTF. The gene calls are TRBV2 and TRBJ1-2, with D possibly matching TRBD1 (6 bases). The V and J ends lost 10 bases and 4 bases respectively, with 16 bases between them. CDR3 length: 13 residues. Germline values: CDR1 SNHLY, CDR2 FYNNEI. Full variable domain (rest looked up from reference TRBV2 and TRBJ1-2): EPEVTQTPSHQVTQMGQEVILRCVPISNHLYFYWYRQILGQKVEFLVSFYNNEISEKSEIFDDQFSVERPDGSNFTLKIRSTKLEDSAMYFCATQGHSAYGYTFGSGTRLTVV.

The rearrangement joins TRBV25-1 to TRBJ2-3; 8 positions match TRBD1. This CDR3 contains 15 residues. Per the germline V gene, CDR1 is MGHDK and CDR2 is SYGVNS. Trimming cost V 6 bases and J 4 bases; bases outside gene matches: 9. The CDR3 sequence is CASSLTGVVPDTQYF. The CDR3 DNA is TGTGCCAGCAGCTTGACAGGGGTGGTTCCAGATACGCAGTATTTT.

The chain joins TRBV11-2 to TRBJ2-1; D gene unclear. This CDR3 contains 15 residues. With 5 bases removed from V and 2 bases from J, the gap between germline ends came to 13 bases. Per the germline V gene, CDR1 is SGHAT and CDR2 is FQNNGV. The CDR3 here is CASSPGTGAYNEQFF. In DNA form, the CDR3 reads TGTGCCAGCAGCCCCGGTACGGGCGCCTACAATGAGCAGTTCTTC.

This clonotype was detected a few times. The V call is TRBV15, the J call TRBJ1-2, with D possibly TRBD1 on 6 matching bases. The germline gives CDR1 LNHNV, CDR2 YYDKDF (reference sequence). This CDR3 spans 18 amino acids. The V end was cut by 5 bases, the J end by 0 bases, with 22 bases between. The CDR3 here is CATSLIFDRDTTNYGYTF. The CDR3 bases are TGTGCCACCAGCCTAATTTTTGACCGGGACACCACTAACTATGGCTACACCTTC.

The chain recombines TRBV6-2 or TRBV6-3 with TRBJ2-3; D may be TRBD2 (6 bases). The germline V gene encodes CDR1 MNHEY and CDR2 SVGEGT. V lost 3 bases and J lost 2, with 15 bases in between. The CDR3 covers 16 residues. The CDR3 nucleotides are TGTGCCAGCAGTTATAGAGCGGGCACTTTCACAGATACGCAGTATTTT. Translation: CASSYRAGTFTDTQYF.

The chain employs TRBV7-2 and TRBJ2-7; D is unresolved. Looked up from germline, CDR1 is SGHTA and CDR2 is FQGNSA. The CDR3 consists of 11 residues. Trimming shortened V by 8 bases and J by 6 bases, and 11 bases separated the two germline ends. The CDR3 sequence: CASGVMFEQYF. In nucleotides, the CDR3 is TGTGCCAGCGGAGTGATGTTCGAGCAGTACTTC.

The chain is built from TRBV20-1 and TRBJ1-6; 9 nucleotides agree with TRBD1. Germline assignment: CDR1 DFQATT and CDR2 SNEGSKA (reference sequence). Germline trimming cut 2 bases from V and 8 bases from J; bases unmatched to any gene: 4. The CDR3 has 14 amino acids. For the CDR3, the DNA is TGCAGTGCTAGATCGTGGGACAGGGATTCACCCCTCCACTTT. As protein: CSARSWDRDSPLHF.

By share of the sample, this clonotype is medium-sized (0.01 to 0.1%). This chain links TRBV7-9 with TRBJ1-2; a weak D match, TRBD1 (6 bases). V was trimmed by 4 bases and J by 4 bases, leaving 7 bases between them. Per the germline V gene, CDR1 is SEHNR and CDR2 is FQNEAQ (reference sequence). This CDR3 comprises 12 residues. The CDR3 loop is CASSSQGYGYTF. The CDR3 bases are TGTGCCAGCAGCTCACAGGGCTATGGCTACACCTTC.

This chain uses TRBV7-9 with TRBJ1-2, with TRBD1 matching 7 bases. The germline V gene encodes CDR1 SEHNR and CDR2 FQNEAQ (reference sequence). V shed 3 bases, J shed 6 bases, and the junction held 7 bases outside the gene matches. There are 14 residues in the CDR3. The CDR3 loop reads CASSFRQGGDGYTF. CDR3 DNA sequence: TGTGCCAGCAGCTTCCGACAGGGAGGAGATGGCTACACCTTC. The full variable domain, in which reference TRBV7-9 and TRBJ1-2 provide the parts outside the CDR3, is DTGVSQNPRHKITKRGQNVTFRCDPISEHNRLYWYRQTLGQGPEFLTYFQNEAQLEKSRLLSDRFSAERPKGSFSTLEIQRTEQGDSAMYLCASSFRQGGDGYTFGSGTRLTVV.

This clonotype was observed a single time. The DNA for the CDR3 is TGTGCCAGCAGCGTAGCGGCAGGTCCCTCCTACGAGCAGTACTTC. It specifies CASSVAAGPSYEQYF. The V call is TRBV9, the J call TRBJ2-7; D remains unclear. Germline V gene sequence: CDR1 SGDLS, CDR2 YYNGEE. V shed 0 bases and J shed 0 bases, with 10 bases lying between them. The CDR3 contains 15 residues.

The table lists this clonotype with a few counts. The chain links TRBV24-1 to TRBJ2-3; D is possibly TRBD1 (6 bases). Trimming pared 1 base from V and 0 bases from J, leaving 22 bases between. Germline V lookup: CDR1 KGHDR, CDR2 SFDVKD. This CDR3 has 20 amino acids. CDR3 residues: CATSDFSDQGSVSSTDTQYF. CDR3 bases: TGTGCCACCAGTGATTTCTCTGATCAGGGGTCCGTCTCTAGCACAGATACGCAGTATTTT.

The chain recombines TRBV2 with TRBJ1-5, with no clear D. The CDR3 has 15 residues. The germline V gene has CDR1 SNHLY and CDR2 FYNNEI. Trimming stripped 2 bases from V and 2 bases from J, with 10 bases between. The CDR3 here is CASSEWQTGNQPQHF. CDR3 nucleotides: TGTGCCAGCAGTGAATGGCAGACGGGCAATCAGCCCCAGCATTTT.

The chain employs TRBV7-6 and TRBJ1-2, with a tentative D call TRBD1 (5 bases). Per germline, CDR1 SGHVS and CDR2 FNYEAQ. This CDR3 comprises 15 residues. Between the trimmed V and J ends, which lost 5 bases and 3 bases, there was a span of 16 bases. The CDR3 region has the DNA TGTGCCAGCAGCGATTGGAGGCGAGGGGACTATGGCTACACCTTC. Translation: CASSDWRRGDYGYTF.

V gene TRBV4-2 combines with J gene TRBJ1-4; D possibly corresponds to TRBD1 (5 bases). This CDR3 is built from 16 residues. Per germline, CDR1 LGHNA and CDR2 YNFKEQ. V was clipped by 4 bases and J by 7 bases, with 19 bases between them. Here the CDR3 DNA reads TGTGCCAGCAGCCTTCGAGGGGACCGGAACTCTGAAAAACTGTTTTTT. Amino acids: CASSLRGDRNSEKLFF.

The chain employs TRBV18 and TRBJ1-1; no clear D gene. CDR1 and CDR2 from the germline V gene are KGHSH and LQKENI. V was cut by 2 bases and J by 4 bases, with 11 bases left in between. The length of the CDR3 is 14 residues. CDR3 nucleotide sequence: TGTGCCAGCTCACCAGGGGTAGGTACCACTGAAGCTTTCTTT. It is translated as CASSPGVGTTEAFF.

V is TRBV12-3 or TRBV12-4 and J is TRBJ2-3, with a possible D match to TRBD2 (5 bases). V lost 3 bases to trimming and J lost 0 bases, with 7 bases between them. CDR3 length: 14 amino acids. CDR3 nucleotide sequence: TGTGCCAGCAGTTTGGGGAGCAGCACAGATACGCAGTATTTT. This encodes CASSLGSSTDTQYF.

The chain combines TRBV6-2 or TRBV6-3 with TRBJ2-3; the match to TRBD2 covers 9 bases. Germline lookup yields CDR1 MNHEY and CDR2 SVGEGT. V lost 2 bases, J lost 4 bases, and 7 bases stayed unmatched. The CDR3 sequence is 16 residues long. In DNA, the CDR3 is TGTGCCAGCAGTTACGGTCAGCGGGAGGCCGCAGATACGCAGTATTTT. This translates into CASSYGQREAADTQYF.

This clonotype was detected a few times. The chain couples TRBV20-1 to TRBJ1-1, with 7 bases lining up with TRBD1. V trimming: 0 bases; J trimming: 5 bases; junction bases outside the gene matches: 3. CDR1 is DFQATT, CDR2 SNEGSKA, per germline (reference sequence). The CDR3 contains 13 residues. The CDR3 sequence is CSARETGATEAFF. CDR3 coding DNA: TGCAGTGCTAGAGAAACAGGGGCGACTGAAGCTTTCTTT.

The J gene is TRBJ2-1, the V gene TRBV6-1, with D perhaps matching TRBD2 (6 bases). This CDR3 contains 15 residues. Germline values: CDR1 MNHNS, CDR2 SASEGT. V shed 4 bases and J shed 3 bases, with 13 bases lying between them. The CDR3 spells CASSVVADNYNEQFF. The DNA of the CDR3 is TGTGCCAGCAGTGTTGTAGCGGATAACTACAATGAGCAGTTCTTC.

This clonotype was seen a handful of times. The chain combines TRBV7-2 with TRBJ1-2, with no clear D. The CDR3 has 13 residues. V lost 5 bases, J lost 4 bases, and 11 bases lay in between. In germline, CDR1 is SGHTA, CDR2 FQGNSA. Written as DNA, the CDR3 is TGTGCCAGCAGCACCACAGTCGGCTATGGCTACACCTTC. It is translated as CASSTTVGYGYTF.

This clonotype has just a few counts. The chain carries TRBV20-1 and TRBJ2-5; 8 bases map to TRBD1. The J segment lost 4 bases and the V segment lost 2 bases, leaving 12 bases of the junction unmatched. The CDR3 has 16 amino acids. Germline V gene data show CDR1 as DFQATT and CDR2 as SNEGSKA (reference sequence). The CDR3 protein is CSARIRPGQAVETQYF. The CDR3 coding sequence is TGCAGTGCTAGAATTAGACCGGGACAGGCTGTAGAGACCCAGTACTTC.

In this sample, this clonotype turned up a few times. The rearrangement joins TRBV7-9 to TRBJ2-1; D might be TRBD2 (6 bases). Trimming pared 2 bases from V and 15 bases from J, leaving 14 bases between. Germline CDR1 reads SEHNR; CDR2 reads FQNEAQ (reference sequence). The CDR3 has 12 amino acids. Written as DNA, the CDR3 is TGTGCCAGCAGCTTATATTCCAGGGAGGCGTTCTTC. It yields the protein CASSLYSREAFF.